This TCR beta chain was sequenced in a study of glioma-infiltrating T cells. General study findings and limits: Above-expected tissue-blood divergence occurred in all gliomas, most in low-grade ones.

Germline lookup yields CDR1 SGHVS and CDR2 FQNEAQ. The CDR3 has 14 residues. V lost 4 bases to trimming and J lost 8 bases; unmatched junction nucleotides: 3. This clonotype was counted at least ten times. What it recognizes is unknown. The iRepertoire nested amplicon-rescue multiplex PCR amplified TCR alpha and beta CDR3s from RNA. Tissue mRNA or PBMC total RNA, about 85-400 ng, went into one-step reverse transcription and amplification. One entry per CDR3 protein results from TCRdb running MiXCR on the multiplex PCR reads. The data contain about 44,000 distinct CDR3 sequences, under 25% of them singletons.

The sequence was obtained from a human donor with low-grade glioma or glioblastoma, undergoing nonglioma brain surgery, or in good health (not recorded which). The sequenced sample consisted of glioma tissue, nonneoplastic brain tissue, or PBMCs (not recorded which). The chain employs TRBV7-8 and TRBJ2-1, with 12 bases lining up with TRBD2. CDR3 DNA sequence: TGTGCCAGCAGCTCGACTAGCGGGAGTGATGAGCAGTTCTTC. Amino acid sequence: CASSSTSGSDEQFF.